This TCR beta chain originates from a study of beta chain features in type 1 diabetes. Reverse transcription of all isolated RNA meant that expressed TCRB transcripts were sequenced. Sequenced by immunoSEQ multiplex PCR; TCRdb stores in-frame clones only, minus some. This sample has 900,000 or so clones, with 15% to 20% found just once. General study points: For type 1 diabetes patients, VDJ junctions showed fewer insertions and more deletions.

Trimming took off 3 bases at V and 3 bases at J, with 6 bases between the two ends. The CDR3 is made up of 12 amino acids. Looked up from germline, CDR1 is MDHEN and CDR2 is SYDVKM. On this clone itself: Its antigen is as yet unknown. The sample contains more than one DNA sequence encoding this CDR3.

By way of CD45RO/CCR7/CD25/CD127/CD95/CD27, the CD4+ regulatory, stem cell-like memory, central memory and naive cells were sorted. Sequenced material: naive CD4+ T cells from blood. This sequence originates from a woman under 30 in good health. V usage is TRBV28 and J usage is TRBJ2-7, with unresolved D. The CDR3 DNA reads TGTGCCAGCAGTTTGGGCTACTACGAGCAGTACTTC. Translating it yields CASSLGYYEQYF.